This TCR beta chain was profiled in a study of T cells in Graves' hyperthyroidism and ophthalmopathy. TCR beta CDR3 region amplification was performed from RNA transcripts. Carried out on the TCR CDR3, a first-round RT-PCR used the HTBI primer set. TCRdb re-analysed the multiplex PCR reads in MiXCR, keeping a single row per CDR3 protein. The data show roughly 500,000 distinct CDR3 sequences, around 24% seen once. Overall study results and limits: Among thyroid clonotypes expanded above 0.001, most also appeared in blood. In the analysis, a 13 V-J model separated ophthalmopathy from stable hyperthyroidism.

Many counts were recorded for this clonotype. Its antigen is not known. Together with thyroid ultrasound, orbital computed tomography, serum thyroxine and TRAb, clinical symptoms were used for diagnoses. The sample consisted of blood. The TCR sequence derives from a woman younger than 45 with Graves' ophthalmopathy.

The CDR3 protein is CASSTTRLTDTQYF. The CDR3 nucleotides read TGTGCCAGCAGTACCACTAGACTCACAGATACGCAGTATTTT. The chain carries TRBV6-5 and TRBJ2-3; TRBD2 might be the D (5 bases). The V and J ends lost 5 bases and 2 bases respectively, with 11 bases between them. The CDR3 runs to 14 residues. Germline V lookup: CDR1 MNHEY, CDR2 SVGAGI.